Listed here are 27 T cell receptor beta chains from one sample, sequenced in a study of blood T cell repertoires in COVID-19. Only in-frame clones appear in the TCRdb table, and some are missing; sequencing was by immunoSEQ multiplex PCR. The repertoire holds roughly 260,000 clones, with about 89% as singletons. Sequenced sample: peripheral blood. The receptors shown here come from a woman in her 50s with acute or convalescent COVID-19.

V usage is TRBV5-1 and J usage is TRBJ1-2; TRBD1 agrees at 7 bases. V lost 4 bases to trimming and J lost 0 bases; unmatched junction nucleotides: 3. This CDR3 has 14 residues. CDR1 and CDR2 from the germline V gene are SGHRS and YFSETQ. The DNA of the CDR3 is TGCGCCAGCAGCCGAGGGACAGCTAACTATGGCTACACCTTC. The encoded protein is CASSRGTANYGYTF.

V usage is TRBV5-1 and J usage is TRBJ1-1, with D unresolved. Trimming shortened V by 0 bases and J by 2 bases, and 8 bases separated the two germline ends. The CDR3 is 14 amino acids. Germline V lookup: CDR1 SGHRS, CDR2 YFSETQ. In nucleotides, the CDR3 is TGCGCCAGCAGCTTGGTAGATGTTAACACTGAAGCTTTCTTT. Its translation is CASSLVDVNTEAFF.

The chain uses TRBV6-5 and TRBJ1-3; TRBD1 matches at 7 bases. V gave up 7 bases and J gave up 0 bases; unmatched junction bases: 3. The CDR3 sequence is 14 residues long. Germline V gene lookup returns CDR1 MNHEY and CDR2 SVGAGI. The CDR3 DNA follows: TGTGCCAGCAACAAGGGGGCCTCTGGAAACACCATATATTTT. It translates to CASNKGASGNTIYF.

This clone was counted once. The gene calls are TRBV28 and TRBJ2-1, with TRBD1 as a possible D gene (7 bases). Trimming removed 2 bases from V and 7 bases from J, with 15 bases in between. Germline lookup yields CDR1 MDHEN and CDR2 SYDVKM. The CDR3 is 15 amino acids. This CDR3 reads CASSLGGTATNEQFF. In DNA, the CDR3 is TGTGCCAGCAGTTTAGGGGGGACAGCAACAAATGAGCAGTTCTTC.

This clone was counted only a few times. V gene TRBV6-2 or TRBV6-3 combines with J gene TRBJ1-2, with 8 bases identical to TRBD1. The ends lost 6 bases at V and 4 bases at J; junction bases unmatched: 22. CDR1 is MNHEY, CDR2 SVGEGT, per germline. The CDR3 spans 19 residues. This CDR3 reads CASSPKPPTGAAGGYGYTF. CDR3 nucleotides: TGTGCCAGCAGCCCTAAACCCCCGACAGGGGCCGCGGGCGGCTATGGCTACACCTTC.

V usage is TRBV21-1 and J usage is TRBJ2-5; whether TRBD2, the table's D call, matches the DNA was not checked. TRBV21-1 is a pseudogene. This CDR3 comprises 16 residues. CDR3 DNA: TGTGCCAGCAGCAAAGTATCAAGGACTAGCGCGGAGACCCAGTACTTC. Amino acid sequence: CASSKVSRTSAETQYF.

Concerning this clone: The same CDR3 also results from other DNA sequences found in this sample. The chain recombines TRBV18 with TRBJ1-5; D is undetermined. The CDR3 has 13 amino acids. Germline V gene lookup returns CDR1 KGHSH and CDR2 LQKENI. Trimming stripped 2 bases from V and 4 bases from J, with 6 bases between. This CDR3 reads CASSPAGNQPQHF. The CDR3 DNA sequence: TGTGCCAGCTCACCAGCGGGTAATCAGCCCCAGCATTTT.

This sequence joins TRBV2 and TRBJ1-2; perhaps TRBD1 as D (6 bases). CDR1 and CDR2 (germline): SNHLY, FYNNEI. The CDR3 has 13 residues. V lost 3 bases and J lost 4, with 9 bases in between. The CDR3 nucleotides read TGTGCCAGCAGTGAGAGACAGGTCTATGGCTACACCTTC. Residues: CASSERQVYGYTF.

The chain couples TRBV6-5 to TRBJ1-2; 8 nucleotides line up with TRBD1. Germline V gives CDR1 MNHEY, CDR2 SVGAGI. Trimming cost V 0 bases and J 4 bases; bases outside gene matches: 1. The CDR3 has 14 residues. The CDR3: CASSYSGQGYGYTF. For the CDR3, the DNA is TGTGCCAGCAGTTACTCCGGACAGGGCTATGGCTACACCTTC.

The chain joins TRBV4-1 to TRBJ2-1, with a tentative D call TRBD1 (5 bases). The germline V gene encodes CDR1 MGHRA and CDR2 YSYEKL. Between the trimmed V and J ends, which lost 3 bases and 2 bases, there was a span of 11 bases. The CDR3 has 15 residues. The CDR3 DNA follows: TGCGCCAGCAGCCAGGGGCCGAGCGCCTACAATGAGCAGTTCTTC. Translating gives CASSQGPSAYNEQFF.

CDR3 nucleotide sequence: TGTGCCAGCAGCCCCCACCCCCTAGCGGGAGGCGGTACCGGGGAGCTGTTTTTT. Encoded protein: CASSPHPLAGGGTGELFF. The chain recombines TRBV7-9 with TRBJ2-2; 11 positions match TRBD2. The germline CDR1 and CDR2 sequences are SEHNR and FQNEAQ (reference sequence). V lost 5 bases, J lost 5 bases, and 13 bases stayed unmatched. CDR3 size: 18 residues.

J is TRBJ2-1 and V is TRBV7-3; TRBD2 matches 8 bases. The V and J ends lost 6 bases and 7 bases, in that order; junction bases with no gene match: 8. This CDR3 comprises 14 residues. Germline V gene sequence: CDR1 SGHTA, CDR2 FQGTGA. The CDR3 region has the DNA TGTGCCAGCAGGAGGGCGGGAGGATTAAATGAGCAGTTCTTC. Translation gives CASRRAGGLNEQFF.

V and J are TRBV19 and TRBJ1-5; tentatively, D is TRBD1 (6 bases). The V and J ends lost 4 bases and 2 bases respectively, with 9 bases between them. This CDR3 contains 14 residues. Germline assignment: CDR1 LNHDA and CDR2 SQIVND (reference sequence). Written as DNA, the CDR3 is TGTGCCAGTAGTACACAGGGCGGCAATCAGCCCCAGCATTTT. It codes for CASSTQGGNQPQHF.

This sequence joins TRBV6-1 and TRBJ2-7; TRBD1 is a possible D gene (6 bases). The V end lost 2 bases, the J end lost 2 bases, and 22 bases lay between the germline ends. This CDR3 region has 18 residues. CDR1 and CDR2 from the germline V gene are MNHNS and SASEGT. In DNA form, the CDR3 reads TGTGCCAGCAGTGAAAATTTCCGAGGCCGGGACAACACCTACGAGCAGTACTTC. Amino acid sequence: CASSENFRGRDNTYEQYF.

The chain has TRBV19 and TRBJ2-7, with 12 positions matching TRBD2. The germline V gene has CDR1 LNHDA and CDR2 SQIVND (reference sequence). Unmatched junction bases numbered 6, after V lost 3 bases and J lost 6 bases. This CDR3 is 15 amino acids long. CDR3 in amino acids: CASSIASGRASEQYF. The CDR3 coding sequence is TGTGCCAGTAGTATCGCTAGCGGGAGGGCGAGCGAGCAGTACTTC.

This chain joins TRBV27 and TRBJ1-6; TRBD1 matches 7 bases. The germline gives CDR1 MNHEY, CDR2 SMNVEV (reference sequence). The CDR3 runs 14 residues. V was clipped by 3 bases and J by 7 bases; unmatched bases: 3. CDR3 nucleotides: TGTGCCAGCAGTTTTCCGGGACAGAATTCACCCCTCCACTTT. Amino acid sequence: CASSFPGQNSPLHF.

This sequence joins TRBV18 and TRBJ1-2; D is possibly TRBD1 (5 bases). The CDR3 contains 14 residues. Germline V CDR1 and CDR2: KGHSH, LQKENI. V was cut by 3 bases and J by 3 bases, with 11 bases left in between. CDR3 protein: CASSPTAGDYGYTF. As DNA, the CDR3 is TGTGCCAGCTCACCGACAGCGGGGGACTATGGCTACACCTTC.

This clone was seen more than once but under ten times. V gene TRBV18 combines with J gene TRBJ1-1, with 9 bases matching TRBD1. V shed 0 bases, J shed 4 bases, and the junction held 6 bases outside the gene matches. Looked up from germline, CDR1 is KGHSH and CDR2 is LQKENI. CDR3 length equals 16 residues. CDR3 sequence (DNA): TGTGCCAGCTCACCACCGGGACAGGGTTTCCGCACTGAAGCTTTCTTT. It yields the protein CASSPPGQGFRTEAFF.

A single count supports this clone. The rearrangement joins TRBV4-2 to TRBJ1-2; 7 bases match TRBD1. CDR1 and CDR2 (germline): LGHNA, YNFKEQ. The J segment lost 4 bases and the V segment lost 4 bases, leaving 12 bases of the junction unmatched. CDR3 length: 16 amino acids. CDR3 residues: CASSRPPPDRVYGYTF. The CDR3 DNA sequence: TGTGCCAGCAGCCGACCACCTCCTGACAGGGTCTATGGCTACACCTTC.

The chain combines TRBV9 with TRBJ2-3, with 15 bases identical to TRBD2. The CDR3 runs to 17 residues. Looked up from germline, CDR1 is SGDLS and CDR2 is YYNGEE. The J segment lost 5 bases and the V segment lost 0 bases, leaving 4 bases of the junction unmatched. CDR3 coding DNA: TGTGCCAGCAGCGTAGCCCCGGGACTAGCGGGAGGAGATACGCAGTATTTT. Protein: CASSVAPGLAGGDTQYF.

The chain employs TRBV7-3 and TRBJ2-5; 8 bases are shared with TRBD1. The V gene end was trimmed by 5 bases and the J gene end by 4 bases; junction bases not matched to a gene: 9. This CDR3 has 15 residues. The germline CDR1 and CDR2 sequences are SGHTA and FQGTGA. CDR3 sequence: CASSELDRGAETQYF. The CDR3 nucleotides are TGTGCCAGCAGCGAGCTCGACAGGGGCGCAGAGACCCAGTACTTC.

The chain joins TRBV7-2 to TRBJ1-4, with D possibly TRBD1 on 6 matching bases. V was pared by 4 bases and J by 0 bases, with 15 bases between. The length of the CDR3 is 17 residues. In germline, CDR1 is SGHTA, CDR2 FQGNSA. CDR3 loop: CASSWRGRGATNEKLFF. The CDR3 DNA reads TGTGCCAGCAGCTGGAGGGGGAGGGGGGCAACTAATGAAAAACTGTTTTTT.

The chain joins TRBV28 to TRBJ2-7; a weak D match, TRBD2 (5 bases). Trimming removed 7 bases from V and 1 base from J, with 11 bases in between. CDR1 MDHEN and CDR2 SYDVKM come from the germline V gene. The CDR3 is 13 amino acids. CDR3 sequence (DNA): TGTGCCAGCACGTTAGCGTCTTCCTACGAGCAGTACTTC. It yields the protein CASTLASSYEQYF.

The V and J genes are TRBV5-6 and TRBJ1-2; possibly TRBD1 for D (5 bases). The CDR3 sequence is 13 residues long. Trimming left V 4 bases short and J 7 bases short, with 14 bases between. The germline V gene has CDR1 SGHDT and CDR2 YYEEEE. DNA of the CDR3: TGTGCCAGCAGCCCTGGACAAGGTCGTGGCTACACCTTC. The encoded protein is CASSPGQGRGYTF.

J is TRBJ2-3 and V is TRBV6-6; TRBD2 matches at 7 bases. The junction had 14 bases not matched to a gene; V was cut back by 4 bases and J by 7 bases. The CDR3 covers 16 residues. CDR1 and CDR2 (germline): MNHNY, SVGAGI (reference sequence). The CDR3 is CASSLRDYAEEHTQYF. In DNA, the CDR3 is TGTGCCAGCAGTTTACGGGACTACGCAGAGGAACATACGCAGTATTTT.

The V call is TRBV19, the J call TRBJ1-2; D perhaps matches TRBD1 (5 bases). CDR1 LNHDA and CDR2 SQIVND come from the germline V gene (reference sequence). The V gene lost 4 bases and the J gene lost 4 bases, with 10 bases spanning the gap. The CDR3 is 13 amino acids. The DNA for the CDR3 is TGTGCCAGTAGTACGACAGTCCTCTATGGCTACACCTTC. The encoded protein is CASSTTVLYGYTF.

The genes are TRBV7-6 and TRBJ2-7; the match to TRBD2 covers 10 bases. CDR3 length equals 18 residues. Trimming at V came to 4 bases and at J to 0 bases, leaving 12 bases not matched to a gene. CDR1 SGHVS and CDR2 FNYEAQ come from the germline V gene. CDR3 bases: TGTGCCAGCAGCTCGTTACCCCCCGGGACTAGCGTCTCCTACGAGCAGTACTTC. It specifies CASSSLPPGTSVSYEQYF.